The following is a T cell receptor beta chain sequence with its context. The V segment lost 6 bases and the J segment 4 bases; nucleotides outside the gene matches: 6. Germline CDR1 reads LGHNA; CDR2 reads YNFKEQ. CDR3 length: 15 amino acids. This sample was taken from a study of T cell repertoires in ileal Crohn's disease. Assay: immunoSEQ multiplex PCR; the TCRdb copy retains only in-frame clones and omits some. In the table there are 15,000 to 20,000 clones, more than 55% of which are singletons. The chain recombines TRBV4-2 with TRBJ2-1, with 10 bases lining up with TRBD2. The receptor was derived from an adult with Crohn's disease. The sequenced sample was ileal tissue. Here the CDR3 DNA reads TGTGCCAGCAGACTACTAGCGGGAAGGTACAATGAGCAGTTCTTC. Its protein product is CASRLLAGRYNEQFF.